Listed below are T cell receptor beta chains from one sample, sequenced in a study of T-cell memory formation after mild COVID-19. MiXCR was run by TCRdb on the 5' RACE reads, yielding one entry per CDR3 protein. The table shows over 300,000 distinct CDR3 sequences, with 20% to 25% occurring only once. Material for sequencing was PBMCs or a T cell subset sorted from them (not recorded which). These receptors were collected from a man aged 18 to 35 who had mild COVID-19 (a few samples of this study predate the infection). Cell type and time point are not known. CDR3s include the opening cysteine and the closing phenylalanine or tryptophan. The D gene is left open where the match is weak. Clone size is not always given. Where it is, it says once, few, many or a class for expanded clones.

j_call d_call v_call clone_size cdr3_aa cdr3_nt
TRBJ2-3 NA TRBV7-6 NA CASSSQALPDTQYF TGTGCCAGCAGCTCCCAGGCCCTTCCAGATACGCAGTATTTT
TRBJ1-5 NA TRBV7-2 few CASSSRSGPQHF TGTGCCAGCAGCTCTAGGTCCGGGCCCCAGCATTTT
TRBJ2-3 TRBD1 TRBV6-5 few CASSDRGPPDTQYF TGTGCCAGCAGTGACAGGGGCCCACCAGATACGCAGTATTTT
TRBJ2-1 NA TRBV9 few CASSPPGVPNWYEQFF TGTGCCAGCAGCCCACCCGGGGTTCCCAATTGGTATGAGCAGTTCTTC
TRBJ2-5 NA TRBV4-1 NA CASSPYPGPSWETQYF TGCGCCAGCAGCCCGTATCCGGGACCGAGTTGGGAGACCCAGTACTTC
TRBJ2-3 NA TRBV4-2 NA CASSQDQRGTDTQYF TGTGCCAGCAGCCAAGATCAGAGGGGAACAGATACGCAGTATTTT
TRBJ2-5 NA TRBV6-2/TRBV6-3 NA CASSWSVGETQYF TGTGCCAGCAGTTGGTCAGTGGGTGAGACCCAGTACTTC
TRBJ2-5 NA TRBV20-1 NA CSARDWVQETQYF TGCAGTGCTAGAGATTGGGTTCAAGAGACCCAGTACTTC
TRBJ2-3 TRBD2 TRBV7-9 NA CASSLSTSGASTDTQYF TGTGCCAGCAGCTTATCAACAAGCGGGGCGAGCACAGATACGCAGTATTTT
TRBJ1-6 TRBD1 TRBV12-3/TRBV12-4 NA CASTPGGESPLHF TGTGCCAGCACCCCAGGGGGCGAATCACCCCTCCACTTT
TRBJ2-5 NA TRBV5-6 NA CASSLRSEETQYF TGTGCCAGCAGCTTGCGGTCTGAAGAGACCCAGTACTTC
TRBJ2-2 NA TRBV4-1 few CASSLGWGTGELFF TGCGCCAGCAGCCTCGGGTGGGGGACCGGGGAGCTGTTTTTT
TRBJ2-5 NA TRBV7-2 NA CASSQGGEETQYF TGTGCCAGCAGCCAGGGGGGGGAAGAGACCCAGTACTTC
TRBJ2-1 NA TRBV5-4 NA CASTLAVGGGFF TGTGCCAGCACCCTTGCGGTGGGGGGCGGATTCTTC
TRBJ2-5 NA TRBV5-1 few CASSLGGVEETQYF TGCGCCAGCAGCTTGGGAGGTGTGGAAGAGACCCAGTACTTC
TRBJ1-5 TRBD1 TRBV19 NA CASTETGVSNQPQHF TGTGCCAGTACCGAGACAGGGGTTAGCAATCAGCCCCAGCATTTT
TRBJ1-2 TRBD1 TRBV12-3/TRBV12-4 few CASSLRNRGVGYGYTF TGTGCCAGCAGTTTACGTAACAGGGGGGTTGGCTATGGCTACACCTTC
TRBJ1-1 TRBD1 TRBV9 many CASSPRDRLNTEAFF TGTGCCAGCAGCCCCCGGGACAGACTAAACACTGAAGCTTTCTTT
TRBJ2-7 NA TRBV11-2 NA CASSSNRVHEQYF TGTGCCAGCAGCTCGAACAGGGTCCACGAGCAGTACTTC
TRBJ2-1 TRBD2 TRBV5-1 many CASSPSSGVYNEQFF TGCGCCAGCAGCCCCTCCAGCGGGGTCTACAATGAGCAGTTCTTC
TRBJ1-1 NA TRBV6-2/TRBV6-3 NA CASGQGTLDAEAFF TGTGCCAGCGGGCAGGGGACATTAGACGCTGAAGCTTTCTTT
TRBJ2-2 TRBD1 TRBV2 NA CASSFQGQGNTGELFF TGTGCCAGCAGTTTTCAGGGACAGGGGAACACCGGGGAGCTGTTTTTT
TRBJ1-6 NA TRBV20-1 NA CSAREPTGINSPLHF TGCAGTGCTAGAGAGCCAACAGGGATCAATTCACCCCTCCACTTT
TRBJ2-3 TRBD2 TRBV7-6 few CASSLLAGGPGDTQYF TGTGCCAGCAGCTTACTAGCGGGGGGGCCGGGAGATACGCAGTATTTT